The present T cell receptor beta chain was sequenced within a study of blood T cell repertoires in COVID-19. Study context: PBMCs, B-cell-depleted T cells, or T cells provided the cDNA or gDNA that made up the material.

Germline V gene sequence: CDR1 SGHRS, CDR2 YFSETQ. The ends lost 4 bases at V and 5 bases at J; junction bases unmatched: 6. The CDR3 is made up of 15 amino acids. The repertoire was sequenced with immunoSEQ multiplex PCR; TCRdb's copy has only in-frame clones and lacks some. The sample includes over 10,000 clones, around nine tenths of them seen just once. This clone was seen once. Sequencing was performed on peripheral blood. This receptor was identified in a human donor in a cohort sampled during active COVID-19. The V call is TRBV5-1, the J call TRBJ1-6, with TRBD1 matching over 7 bases. The CDR3 is CASSLDRADNSPLHF. The CDR3 coding sequence is TGCGCCAGCAGCCTAGACAGGGCCGATAATTCACCCCTCCACTTT.